Sequencing of this T cell receptor (beta chain) was carried out in a study of PD-1 blockade in classical Hodgkin lymphoma. Study-wide results and caveats: Differences between repertoires have undefined causes, possibly disease activity or prior therapy.

Comment on this clone: Antigen specificity is unknown.

Method: immunoSEQ multiplex PCR; TCRdb's copy keeps in-frame clones and lacks some. The data show approximately 30,000 clones, 70% to 80% seen once. Germline loops: CDR1 SGHRS, CDR2 YFSETQ. V gave up 0 bases and J gave up 4 bases, with 12 bases separating them. The length of the CDR3 is 15 residues. Relapse was seen in all patients after autologous stem cell transplantation, and brentuximab vedotin exposure was variable. By magnetic negative selection, CD4+ T cells were purified from thawed PBMCs. The sample here was CD4+ T cells from blood, taken at baseline. The receptor's source is a human donor with classical Hodgkin lymphoma. The chain links TRBV5-1 to TRBJ2-3; D not resolved. CDR3 region: CASSLGPYIPDTQYF. DNA for the CDR3: TGCGCCAGCAGCTTGGGACCTTACATTCCAGATACGCAGTATTTT.